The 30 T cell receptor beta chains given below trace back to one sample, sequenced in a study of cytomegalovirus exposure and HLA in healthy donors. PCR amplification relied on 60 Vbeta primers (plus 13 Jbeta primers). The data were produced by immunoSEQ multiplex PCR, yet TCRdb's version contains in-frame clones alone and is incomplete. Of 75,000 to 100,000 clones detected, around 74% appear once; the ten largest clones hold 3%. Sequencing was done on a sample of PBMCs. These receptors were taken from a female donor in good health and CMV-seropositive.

CDR3: CASSLLPGKLFF. The CDR3 bases are TGTGCCAGCAGTTTACTCCCCGGGAAACTGTTTTTT. The chain is built from TRBV28 and TRBJ1-4; D is unresolved. The CDR3 spans 12 residues. The germline V gene has CDR1 MDHEN and CDR2 SYDVKM. Trimming removed 2 bases from V and 11 bases from J, with 9 bases in between.

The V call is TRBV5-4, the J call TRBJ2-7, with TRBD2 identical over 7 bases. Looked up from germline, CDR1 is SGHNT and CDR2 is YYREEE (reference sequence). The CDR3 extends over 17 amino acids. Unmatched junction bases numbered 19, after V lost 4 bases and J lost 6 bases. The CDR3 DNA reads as TGTGCCAGCAGCGCTGGGCGGGAGCCCGCCCTTTTCGCCGAGCAGTACTTC. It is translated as CASSAGREPALFAEQYF.

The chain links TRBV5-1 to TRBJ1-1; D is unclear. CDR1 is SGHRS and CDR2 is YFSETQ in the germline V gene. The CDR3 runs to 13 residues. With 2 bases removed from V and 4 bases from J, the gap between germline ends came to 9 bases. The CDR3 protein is CASSFPGFTEAFF. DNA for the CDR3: TGCGCCAGCAGCTTCCCGGGGTTCACTGAAGCTTTCTTT.

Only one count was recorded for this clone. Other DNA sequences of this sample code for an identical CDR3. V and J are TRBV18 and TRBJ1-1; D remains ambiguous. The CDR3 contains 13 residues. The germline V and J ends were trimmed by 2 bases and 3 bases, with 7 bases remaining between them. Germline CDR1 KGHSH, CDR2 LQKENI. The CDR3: CASSPGRDTEAFF. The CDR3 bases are TGTGCCAGCTCACCAGGGCGGGACACTGAAGCTTTCTTT.

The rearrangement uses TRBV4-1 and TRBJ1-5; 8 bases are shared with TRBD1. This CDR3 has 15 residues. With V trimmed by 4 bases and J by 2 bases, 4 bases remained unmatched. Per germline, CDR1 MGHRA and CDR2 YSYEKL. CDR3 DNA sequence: TGCGCCAGCAGCCGGGGACAGGCGGGCAATCAGCCCCAGCATTTT. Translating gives CASSRGQAGNQPQHF.

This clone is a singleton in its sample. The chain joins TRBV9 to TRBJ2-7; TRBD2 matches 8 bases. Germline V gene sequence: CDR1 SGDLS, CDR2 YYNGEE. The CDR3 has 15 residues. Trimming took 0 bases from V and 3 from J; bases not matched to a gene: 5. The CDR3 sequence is CASSVGQRGNYEQYF. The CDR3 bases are TGTGCCAGCAGCGTAGGCCAGCGGGGGAACTACGAGCAGTACTTC.

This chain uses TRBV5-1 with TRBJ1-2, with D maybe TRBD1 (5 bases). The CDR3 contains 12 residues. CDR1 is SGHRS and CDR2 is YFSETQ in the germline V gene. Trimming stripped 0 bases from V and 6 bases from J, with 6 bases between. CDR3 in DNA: TGCGCCAGCAGCTTGGGACAGAATGGCTACACCTTC. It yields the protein CASSLGQNGYTF.

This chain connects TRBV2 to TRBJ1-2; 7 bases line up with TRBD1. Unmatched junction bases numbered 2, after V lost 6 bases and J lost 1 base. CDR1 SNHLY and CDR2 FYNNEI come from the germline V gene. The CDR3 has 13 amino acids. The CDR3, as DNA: TGTGCCAGCAGGACAGGGTTTAACTATGGCTACACCTTC. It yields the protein CASRTGFNYGYTF.

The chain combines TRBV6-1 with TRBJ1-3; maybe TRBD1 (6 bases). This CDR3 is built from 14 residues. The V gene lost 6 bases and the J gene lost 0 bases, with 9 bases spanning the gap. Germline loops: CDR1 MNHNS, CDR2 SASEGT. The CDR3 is CASRWTDSGNTIYF. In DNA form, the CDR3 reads TGTGCCAGCAGGTGGACAGACTCTGGAAACACCATATATTTT.

The CDR3 DNA is TGTGCCAGCAGCTTAAGTAGAGCAGATACGCAGTATTTT. It codes for CASSLSRADTQYF. V and J are TRBV7-2 and TRBJ2-3; D unresolved. Trimming took off 2 bases at V and 4 bases at J, with 7 bases between the two ends. The germline gives CDR1 SGHTA, CDR2 FQGNSA. The CDR3 contains 13 residues.

The CDR3 loop is CSVGQGRETQYF. In DNA, the CDR3 is TGCAGCGTTGGACAGGGTCGAGAGACCCAGTACTTC. V usage is TRBV29-1 and J usage is TRBJ2-5; 7 bases align to TRBD1. CDR1 SQVTM and CDR2 ANQGSEA come from the germline V gene. J lost 4 bases, V lost 4 bases, and 3 bases had no gene match. The CDR3 sequence is 12 residues long.

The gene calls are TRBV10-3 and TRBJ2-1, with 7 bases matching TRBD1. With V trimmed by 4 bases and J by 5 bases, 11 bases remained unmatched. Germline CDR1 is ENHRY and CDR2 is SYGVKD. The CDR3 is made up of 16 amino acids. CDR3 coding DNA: TGTGCCATCAGTGGCCTCTTACAGGGGAAAAACAATGAGCAGTTCTTC. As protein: CAISGLLQGKNNEQFF.

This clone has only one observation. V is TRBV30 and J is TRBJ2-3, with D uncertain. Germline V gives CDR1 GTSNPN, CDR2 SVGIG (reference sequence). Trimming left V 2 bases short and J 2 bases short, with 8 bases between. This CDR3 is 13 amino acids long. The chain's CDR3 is CAWSIVPTDTQYF. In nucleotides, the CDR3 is TGTGCCTGGAGTATAGTTCCCACAGATACGCAGTATTTT. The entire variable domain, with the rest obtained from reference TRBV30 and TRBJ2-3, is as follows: SQTIHQWPATLVQPVGSPLSLECTVEGTSNPNLYWYRQAAGRGLQLLFYSVGIGQISSEVPQNLSASRPQDRQFILSSKKLLLSDSGFYLCAWSIVPTDTQYFGPGTRLTVL.

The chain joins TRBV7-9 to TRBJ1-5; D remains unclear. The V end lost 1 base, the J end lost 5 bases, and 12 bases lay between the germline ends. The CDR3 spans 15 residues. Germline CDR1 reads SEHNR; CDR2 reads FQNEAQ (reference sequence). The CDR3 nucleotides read TGTGCCAGCAGCTTAGGAGCGCCCTTCGATCAGCCCCAGCATTTT. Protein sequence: CASSLGAPFDQPQHF. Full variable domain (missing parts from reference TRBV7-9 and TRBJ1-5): DTGVSQNPRHKITKRGQNVTFRCDPISEHNRLYWYRQTLGQGPEFLTYFQNEAQLEKSRLLSDRFSAERPKGSFSTLEIQRTEQGDSAMYLCASSLGAPFDQPQHFGDGTRLSIL.

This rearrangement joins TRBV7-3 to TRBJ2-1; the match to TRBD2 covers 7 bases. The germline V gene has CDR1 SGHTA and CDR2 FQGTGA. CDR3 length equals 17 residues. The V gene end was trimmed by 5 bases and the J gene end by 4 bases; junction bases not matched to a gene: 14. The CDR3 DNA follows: TGTGCCAGCAGCCTACTACCACCCCGAGCGGGGTACAATGAGCAGTTCTTC. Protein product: CASSLLPPRAGYNEQFF.

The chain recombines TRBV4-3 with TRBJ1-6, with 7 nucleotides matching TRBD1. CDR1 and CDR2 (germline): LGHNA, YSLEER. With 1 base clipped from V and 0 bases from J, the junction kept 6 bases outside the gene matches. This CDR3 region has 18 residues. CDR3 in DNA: TGCGCCAGCAGCCAAGCACGCAGGGGGTCCTCCTATAATTCACCCCTCCACTTT. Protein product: CASSQARRGSSYNSPLHF.

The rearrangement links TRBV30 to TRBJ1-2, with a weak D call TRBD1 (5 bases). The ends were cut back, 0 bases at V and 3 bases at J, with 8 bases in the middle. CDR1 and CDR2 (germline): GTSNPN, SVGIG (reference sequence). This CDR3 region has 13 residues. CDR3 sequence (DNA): TGTGCCTGGAGTGTATGGGGGGACTATGGCTACACCTTC. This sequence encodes CAWSVWGDYGYTF.

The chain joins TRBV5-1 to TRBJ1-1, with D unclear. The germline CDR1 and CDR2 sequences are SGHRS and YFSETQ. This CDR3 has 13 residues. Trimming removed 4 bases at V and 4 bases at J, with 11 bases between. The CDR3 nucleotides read TGCGCCAGCAGCGGTACAAGAGGCACTGAAGCTTTCTTT. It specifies CASSGTRGTEAFF.

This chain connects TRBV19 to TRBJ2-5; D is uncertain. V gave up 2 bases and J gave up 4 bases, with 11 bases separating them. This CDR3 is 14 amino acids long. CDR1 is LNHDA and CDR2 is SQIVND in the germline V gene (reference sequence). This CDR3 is CASSISSERETQYF. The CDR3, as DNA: TGTGCCAGTAGTATAAGTTCCGAGCGAGAGACCCAGTACTTC.

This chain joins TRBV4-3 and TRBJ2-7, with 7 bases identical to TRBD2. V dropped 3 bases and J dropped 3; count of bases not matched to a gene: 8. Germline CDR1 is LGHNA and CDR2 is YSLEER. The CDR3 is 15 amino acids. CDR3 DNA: TGCGCCAGCAGCCAGCGACAGCGGGGAGACTACGAGCAGTACTTC. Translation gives CASSQRQRGDYEQYF.

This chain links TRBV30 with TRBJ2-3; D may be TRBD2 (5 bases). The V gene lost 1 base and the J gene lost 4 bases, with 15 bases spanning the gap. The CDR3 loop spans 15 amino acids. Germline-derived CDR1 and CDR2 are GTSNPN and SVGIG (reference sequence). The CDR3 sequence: CAWSAGPSRADTQYF. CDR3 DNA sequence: TGTGCCTGGAGTGCTGGCCCTAGCCGCGCAGATACGCAGTATTTT.

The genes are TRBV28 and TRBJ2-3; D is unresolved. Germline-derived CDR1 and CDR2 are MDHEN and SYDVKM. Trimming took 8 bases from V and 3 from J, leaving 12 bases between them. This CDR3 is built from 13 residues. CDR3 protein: CASETGLTDTQYF. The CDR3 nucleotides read TGTGCCAGCGAGACGGGTTTGACAGATACGCAGTATTTT. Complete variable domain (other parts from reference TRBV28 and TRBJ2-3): DVKVTQSSRYLVKRTGEKVFLECVQDMDHENMFWYRQDPGLGLRLIYFSYDVKMKEKGDIPEGYSVSREKKERFSLILESASTNQTSMYLCASETGLTDTQYFGPGTRLTVL.

The CDR3 DNA reads as TGTGCCAGCAGCTTTCGAGCTGCCTCCTACGAGCAGTACTTC. It translates to CASSFRAASYEQYF. The rearrangement uses TRBV7-2 and TRBJ2-7; unclear D gene. Trimming shortened V by 3 bases and J by 0 bases, and 9 bases separated the two germline ends. Germline-derived CDR1 and CDR2 are SGHTA and FQGNSA. This CDR3 is built from 14 residues.

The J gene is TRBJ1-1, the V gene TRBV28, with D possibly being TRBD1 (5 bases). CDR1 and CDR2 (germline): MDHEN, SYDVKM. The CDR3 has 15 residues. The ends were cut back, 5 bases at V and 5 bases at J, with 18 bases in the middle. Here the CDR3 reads CASSASQGGYTEAFF. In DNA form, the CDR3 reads TGTGCCAGCAGTGCCTCCCAGGGCGGATATACTGAAGCTTTCTTT.

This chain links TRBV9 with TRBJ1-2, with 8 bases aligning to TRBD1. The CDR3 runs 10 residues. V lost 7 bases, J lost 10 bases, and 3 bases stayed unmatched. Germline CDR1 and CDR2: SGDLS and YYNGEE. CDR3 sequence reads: CASGDRPYTF. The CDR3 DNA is TGTGCCAGCGGGGACAGGCCCTACACCTTC. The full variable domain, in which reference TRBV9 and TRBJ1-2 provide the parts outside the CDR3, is DSGVTQTPKHLITATGQRVTLRCSPRSGDLSVYWYQQSLDQGLQFLIQYYNGEERAKGNILERFSAQQFPDLHSELNLSSLELGDSALYFCASGDRPYTFGSGTRLTVV.

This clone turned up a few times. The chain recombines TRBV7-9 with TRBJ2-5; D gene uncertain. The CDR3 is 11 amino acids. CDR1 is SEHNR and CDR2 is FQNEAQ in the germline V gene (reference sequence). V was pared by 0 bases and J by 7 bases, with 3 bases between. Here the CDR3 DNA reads TGTGCCAGCAGCTTAGCAGCGACCCAGTACTTC. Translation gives CASSLAATQYF.

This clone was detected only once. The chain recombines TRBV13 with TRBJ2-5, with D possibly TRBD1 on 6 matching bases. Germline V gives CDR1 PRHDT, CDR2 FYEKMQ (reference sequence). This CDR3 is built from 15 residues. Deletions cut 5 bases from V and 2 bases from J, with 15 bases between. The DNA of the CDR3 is TGTGCCAGCAGCCCCGGACAGCCTTATCAAGAGACCCAGTACTTC. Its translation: CASSPGQPYQETQYF.

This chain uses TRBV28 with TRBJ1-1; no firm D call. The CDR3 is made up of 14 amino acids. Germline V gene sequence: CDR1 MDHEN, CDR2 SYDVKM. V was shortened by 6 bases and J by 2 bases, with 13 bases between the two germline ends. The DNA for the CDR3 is TGTGCCAGCAGAACCGGGGTTACCAACACTGAAGCTTTCTTT. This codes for CASRTGVTNTEAFF.

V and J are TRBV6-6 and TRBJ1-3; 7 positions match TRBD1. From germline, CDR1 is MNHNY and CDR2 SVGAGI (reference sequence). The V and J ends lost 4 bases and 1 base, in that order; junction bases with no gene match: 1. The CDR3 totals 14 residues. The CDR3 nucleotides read TGTGCCAGCAGTTCGGGACAGTCTGGAAACACCATATATTTT. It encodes CASSSGQSGNTIYF.

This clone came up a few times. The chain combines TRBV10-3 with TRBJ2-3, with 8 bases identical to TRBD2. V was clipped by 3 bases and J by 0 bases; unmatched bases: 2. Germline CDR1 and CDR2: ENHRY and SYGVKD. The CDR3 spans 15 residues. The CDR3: CAISDSGESTDTQYF. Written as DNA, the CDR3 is TGTGCCATCAGTGATAGCGGGGAAAGCACAGATACGCAGTATTTT.